The clone carrying this TCR beta chain was detected only a few times. The antigen remains undetermined. A second 7 to 11 cycle PCR used barcoded and J-beta primers. TCRdb reprocessed the 5' RACE reads with MiXCR, giving one entry per CDR3 protein. The table records roughly 1,500,000 distinct CDR3 sequences, about 43% of them present only once. The source of the sample is a study of blood T cells in healthy people across ages. The study, taken as a whole, reports: Per million T cells, TCR beta diversity dropped roughly linearly as age increased. Any conclusive comparison of naive versus antigen-experienced cells was prevented by using unsorted PBMCs.

V was clipped by 0 bases and J by 7 bases, with 3 bases between them. CDR3 size: 11 residues. Germline V CDR1 and CDR2: LGHDT, YNNKEL (reference sequence). The study isolated at least 6.5 million PBMCs from each sample. The chain uses TRBV3-1 and TRBJ1-1; D gene ambiguous. Source material: blood. The sequence was collected from a woman aged 18-29 years in good health. The DNA for the CDR3 is TGTGCCAGCAGCCAAGACAGTGAAGCTTTCTTT. Translating it yields CASSQDSEAFF.